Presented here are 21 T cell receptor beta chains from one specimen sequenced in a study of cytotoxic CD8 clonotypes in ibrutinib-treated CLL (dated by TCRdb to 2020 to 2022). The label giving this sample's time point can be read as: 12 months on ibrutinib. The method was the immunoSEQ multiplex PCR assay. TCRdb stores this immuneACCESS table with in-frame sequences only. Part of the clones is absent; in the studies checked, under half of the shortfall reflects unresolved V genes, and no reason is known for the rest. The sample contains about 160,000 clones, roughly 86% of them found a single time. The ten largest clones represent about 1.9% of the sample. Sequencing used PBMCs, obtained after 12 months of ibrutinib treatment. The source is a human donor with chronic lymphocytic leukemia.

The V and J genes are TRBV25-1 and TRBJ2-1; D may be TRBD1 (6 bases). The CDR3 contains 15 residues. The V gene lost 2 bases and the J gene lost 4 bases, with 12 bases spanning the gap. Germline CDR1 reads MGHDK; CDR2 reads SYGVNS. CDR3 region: CASSEPDRRYNEQFF. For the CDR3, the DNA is TGTGCCAGCAGTGAACCCGACAGGAGGTACAATGAGCAGTTCTTC.

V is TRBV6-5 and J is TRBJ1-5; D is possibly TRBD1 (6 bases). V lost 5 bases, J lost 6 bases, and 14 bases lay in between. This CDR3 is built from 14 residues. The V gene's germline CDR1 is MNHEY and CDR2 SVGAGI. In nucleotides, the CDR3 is TGTGCCAGCAGTCTACAGGGTTTCGGTCAGCCCCAGCATTTT. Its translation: CASSLQGFGQPQHF.

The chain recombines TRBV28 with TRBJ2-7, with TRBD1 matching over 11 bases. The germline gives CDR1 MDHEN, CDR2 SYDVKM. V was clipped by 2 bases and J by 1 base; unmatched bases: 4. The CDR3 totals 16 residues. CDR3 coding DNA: TGTGCCAGCAGTTTACCGGGACAGGGGGGGTCCTACGAGCAGTACTTC. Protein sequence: CASSLPGQGGSYEQYF.

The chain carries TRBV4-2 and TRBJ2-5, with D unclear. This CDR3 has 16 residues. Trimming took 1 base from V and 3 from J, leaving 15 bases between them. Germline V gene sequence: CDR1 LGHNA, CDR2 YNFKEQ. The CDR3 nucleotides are TGTGCCAGCAGCCAAGTCGGTCGGCAAGGTAAAGAGACCCAGTACTTC. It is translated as CASSQVGRQGKETQYF.

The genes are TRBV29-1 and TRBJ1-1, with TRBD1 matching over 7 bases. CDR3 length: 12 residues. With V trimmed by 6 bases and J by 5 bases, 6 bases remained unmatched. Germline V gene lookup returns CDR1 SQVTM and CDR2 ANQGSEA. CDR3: CSVRQGWTEAFF. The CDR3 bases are TGCAGCGTACGACAGGGTTGGACTGAAGCTTTCTTT.

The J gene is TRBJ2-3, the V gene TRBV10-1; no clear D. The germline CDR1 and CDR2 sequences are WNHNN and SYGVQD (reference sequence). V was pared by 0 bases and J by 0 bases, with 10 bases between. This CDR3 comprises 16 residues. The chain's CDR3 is CASSESTAVSTDTQYF. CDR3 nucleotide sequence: TGCGCCAGCAGTGAGTCGACGGCGGTGAGCACAGATACGCAGTATTTT.

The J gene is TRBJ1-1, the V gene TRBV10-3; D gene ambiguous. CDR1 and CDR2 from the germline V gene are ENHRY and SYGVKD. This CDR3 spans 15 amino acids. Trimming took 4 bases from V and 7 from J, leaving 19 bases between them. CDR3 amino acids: CAISGVATRSGEAFF. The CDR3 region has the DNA TGTGCCATCAGTGGGGTGGCCACCCGCTCTGGTGAAGCTTTCTTT.

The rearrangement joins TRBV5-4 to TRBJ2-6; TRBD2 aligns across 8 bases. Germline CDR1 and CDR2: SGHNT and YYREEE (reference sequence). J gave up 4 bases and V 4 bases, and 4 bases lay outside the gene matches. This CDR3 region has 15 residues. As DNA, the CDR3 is TGTGCCAGCAGCCCCGGGGGGGTGGGGGCCAACGTCCTGACTTTC. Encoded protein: CASSPGGVGANVLTF.

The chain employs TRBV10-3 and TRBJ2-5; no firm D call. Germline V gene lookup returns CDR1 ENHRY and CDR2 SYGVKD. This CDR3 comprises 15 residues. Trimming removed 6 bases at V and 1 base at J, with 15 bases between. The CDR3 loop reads CAISLRYGSQETQYF. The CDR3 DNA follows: TGTGCCATCAGCCTCAGGTACGGGTCCCAAGAGACCCAGTACTTC.

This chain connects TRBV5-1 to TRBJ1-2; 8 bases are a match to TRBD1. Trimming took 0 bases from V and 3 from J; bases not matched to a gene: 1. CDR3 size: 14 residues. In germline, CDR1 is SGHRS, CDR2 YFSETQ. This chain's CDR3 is CASSLVGQDYGYTF. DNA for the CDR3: TGCGCCAGCAGCTTGGTGGGACAGGACTATGGCTACACCTTC.

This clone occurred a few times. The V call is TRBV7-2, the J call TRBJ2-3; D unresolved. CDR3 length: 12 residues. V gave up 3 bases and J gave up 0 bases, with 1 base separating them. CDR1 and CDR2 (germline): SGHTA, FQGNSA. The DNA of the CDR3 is TGTGCCAGCAGCTTCAGCACAGATACGCAGTATTTT. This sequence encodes CASSFSTDTQYF. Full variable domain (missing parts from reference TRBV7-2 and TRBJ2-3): GAGVSQSPSNKVTEKGKDVELRCDPISGHTALYWYRQSLGQGLEFLIYFQGNSAPDKSGLPSDRFSAERTGGSVSTLTIQRTQQEDSAVYLCASSFSTDTQYFGPGTRLTVL.

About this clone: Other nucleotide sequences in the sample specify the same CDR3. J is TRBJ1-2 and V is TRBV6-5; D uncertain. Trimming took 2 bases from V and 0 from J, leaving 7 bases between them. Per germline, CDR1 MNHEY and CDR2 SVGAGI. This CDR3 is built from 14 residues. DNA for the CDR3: TGTGCCAGCAGTTACAGACAAACTAACTATGGCTACACCTTC. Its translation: CASSYRQTNYGYTF.

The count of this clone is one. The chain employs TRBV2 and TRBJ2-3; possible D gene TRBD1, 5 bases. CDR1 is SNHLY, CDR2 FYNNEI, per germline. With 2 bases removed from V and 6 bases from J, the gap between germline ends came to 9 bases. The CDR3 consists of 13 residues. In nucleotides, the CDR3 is TGTGCCAGCAGTGAACAGGGTTTTGATACGCAGTATTTT. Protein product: CASSEQGFDTQYF.

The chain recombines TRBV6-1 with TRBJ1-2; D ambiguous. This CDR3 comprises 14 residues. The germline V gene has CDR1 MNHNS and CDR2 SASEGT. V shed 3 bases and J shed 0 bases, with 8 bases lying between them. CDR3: CASSDTLANYGYTF. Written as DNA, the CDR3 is TGTGCCAGCAGTGACACACTAGCTAACTATGGCTACACCTTC.

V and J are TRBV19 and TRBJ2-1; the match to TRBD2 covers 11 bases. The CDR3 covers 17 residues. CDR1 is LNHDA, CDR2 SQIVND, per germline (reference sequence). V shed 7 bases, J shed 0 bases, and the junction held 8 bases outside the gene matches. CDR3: CASTPSTSGSSYNEQFF. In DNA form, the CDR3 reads TGTGCCAGTACTCCAAGTACTAGCGGGAGCTCCTACAATGAGCAGTTCTTC.

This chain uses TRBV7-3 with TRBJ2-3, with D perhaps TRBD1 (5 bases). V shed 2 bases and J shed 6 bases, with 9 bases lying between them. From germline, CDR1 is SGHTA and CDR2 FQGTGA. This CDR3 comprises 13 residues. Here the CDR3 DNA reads TGTGCCAGCAGCTTACAGGGCAGGGATACGCAGTATTTT. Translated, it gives CASSLQGRDTQYF.

This CDR3 reads CASSLRLLRGYGYTF. In DNA form, the CDR3 reads TGTGCCAGCAGTCTTCGACTCCTGCGGGGGTATGGCTACACCTTC. V is TRBV28 and J is TRBJ1-2; D perhaps matches TRBD1 (5 bases). The V and J ends lost 5 bases and 5 bases respectively, with 18 bases between them. CDR1 and CDR2 (germline): MDHEN, SYDVKM. The CDR3 contains 15 residues.

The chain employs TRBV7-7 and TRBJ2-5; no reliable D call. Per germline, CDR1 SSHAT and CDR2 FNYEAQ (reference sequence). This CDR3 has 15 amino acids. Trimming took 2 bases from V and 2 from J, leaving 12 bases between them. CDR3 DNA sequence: TGTGCCAGCAGCTTACACCCATCTAGTCAAGAGACCCAGTACTTC. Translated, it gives CASSLHPSSQETQYF.

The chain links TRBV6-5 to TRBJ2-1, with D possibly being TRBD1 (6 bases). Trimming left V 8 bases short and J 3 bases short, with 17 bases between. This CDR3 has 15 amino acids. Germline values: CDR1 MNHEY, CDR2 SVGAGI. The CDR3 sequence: CASGWTEGHYNEQFF. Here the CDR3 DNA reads TGTGCCAGCGGATGGACCGAGGGACACTACAATGAGCAGTTCTTC.

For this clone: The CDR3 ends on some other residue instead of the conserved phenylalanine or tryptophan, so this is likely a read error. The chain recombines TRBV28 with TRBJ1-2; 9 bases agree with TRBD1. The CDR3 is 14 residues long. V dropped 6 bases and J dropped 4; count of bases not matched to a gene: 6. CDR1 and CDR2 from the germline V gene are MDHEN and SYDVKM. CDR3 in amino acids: CASRRGQGGYGYTL. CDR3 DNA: TGTGCCAGCAGGAGGGGACAGGGAGGCTATGGCTACACCCTC.

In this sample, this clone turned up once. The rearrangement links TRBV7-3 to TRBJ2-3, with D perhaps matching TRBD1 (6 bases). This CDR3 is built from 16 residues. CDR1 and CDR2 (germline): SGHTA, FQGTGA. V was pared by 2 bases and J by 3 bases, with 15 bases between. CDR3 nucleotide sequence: TGTGCCAGCAGCTTACCCGGGACACCGGGGACAGATACGCAGTATTTT. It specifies CASSLPGTPGTDTQYF.